This T cell receptor (beta chain) was recorded in a study of shared clonotypes between healthy human individuals. CDR3 length: 14 residues. Germline V gene lookup returns CDR1 SGHTA and CDR2 FQGNSA. V was cut by 0 bases and J by 2 bases, with 5 bases left in between. Some clones are missing from TCRdb's copy, which holds only in-frame ones; the method was immunoSEQ multiplex PCR. The table shows about 1 million clones, with more than 60% occurring only once. The gene calls are TRBV7-2 and TRBJ2-1; D call uncertain. The source is a man aged 18 to 30 in good health. Sequenced sample: memory CD4+ T cells sorted from blood. Subset described: CD45RA-negative fraction. DNA of the CDR3: TGTGCCAGCAGCTTAGCGGAACCCTACAATGAGCAGTTCTTC. Amino acid sequence: CASSLAEPYNEQFF.